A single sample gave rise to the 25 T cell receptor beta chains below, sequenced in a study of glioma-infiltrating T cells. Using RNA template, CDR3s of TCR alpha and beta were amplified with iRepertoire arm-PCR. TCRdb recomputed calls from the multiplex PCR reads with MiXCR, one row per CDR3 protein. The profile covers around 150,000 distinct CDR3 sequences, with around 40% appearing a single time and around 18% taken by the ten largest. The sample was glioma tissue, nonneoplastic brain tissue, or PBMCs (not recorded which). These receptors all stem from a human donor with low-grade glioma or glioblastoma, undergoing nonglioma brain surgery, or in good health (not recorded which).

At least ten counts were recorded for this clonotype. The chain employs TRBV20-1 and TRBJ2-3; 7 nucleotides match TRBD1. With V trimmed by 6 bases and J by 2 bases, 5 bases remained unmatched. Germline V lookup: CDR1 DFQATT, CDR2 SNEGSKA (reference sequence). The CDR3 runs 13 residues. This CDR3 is CSAPDRATDTQYF. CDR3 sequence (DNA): TGCAGTGCCCCCGACAGGGCCACAGATACGCAGTATTTT.

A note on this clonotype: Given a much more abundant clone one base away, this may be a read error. The DNA for the CDR3 is TGTGCCCGCACCCTCCCGGAGGGTAGGACAGATGCGCAGTATTTT. Encoded protein: CARTLPEGRTDAQYF. The rearrangement links TRBV7-2 to TRBJ2-3; D might be TRBD1 or TRBD2, each matching 6 bases. The CDR3 runs 15 residues. The V gene's germline CDR1 is SGHTA and CDR2 FQGNSA.

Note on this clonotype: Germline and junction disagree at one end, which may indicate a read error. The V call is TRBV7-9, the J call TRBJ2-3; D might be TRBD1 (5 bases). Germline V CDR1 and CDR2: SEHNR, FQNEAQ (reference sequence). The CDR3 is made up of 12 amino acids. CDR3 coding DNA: TGTGCCAGCAGCGGTGGGGCAGATAAGCAGTATTTT. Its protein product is CASSGGADKQYF.

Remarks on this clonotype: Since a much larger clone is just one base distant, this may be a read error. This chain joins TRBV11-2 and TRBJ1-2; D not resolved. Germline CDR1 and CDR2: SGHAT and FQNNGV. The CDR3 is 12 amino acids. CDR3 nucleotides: TGTGCCAGCAGCCTAACAGCATATGGCTACAACTTC. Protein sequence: CASSLTAYGYNF.

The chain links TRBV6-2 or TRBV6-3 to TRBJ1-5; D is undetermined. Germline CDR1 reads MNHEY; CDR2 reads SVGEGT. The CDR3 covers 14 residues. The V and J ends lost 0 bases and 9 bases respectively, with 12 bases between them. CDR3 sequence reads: CASSYSAGRGPQHF. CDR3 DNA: TGTGCCAGCAGTTACTCGGCAGGCCGAGGGCCCCAGCATTTT.

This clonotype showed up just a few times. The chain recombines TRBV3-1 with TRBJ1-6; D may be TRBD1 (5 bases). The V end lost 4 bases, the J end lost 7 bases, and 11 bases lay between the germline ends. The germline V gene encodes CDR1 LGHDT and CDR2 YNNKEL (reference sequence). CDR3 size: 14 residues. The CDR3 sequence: CASSLTDTNSPLHF. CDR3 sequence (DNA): TGTGCCAGCAGCCTGACAGATACCAATTCACCCCTCCACTTT.

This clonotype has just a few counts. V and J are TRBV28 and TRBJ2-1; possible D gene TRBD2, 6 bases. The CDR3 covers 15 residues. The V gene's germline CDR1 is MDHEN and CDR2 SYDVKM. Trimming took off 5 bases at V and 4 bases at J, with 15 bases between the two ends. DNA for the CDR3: TGTGCCAGCAGTCCCCTAGCGCTAATATACAATGAGCAGTTCTTC. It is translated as CASSPLALIYNEQFF.

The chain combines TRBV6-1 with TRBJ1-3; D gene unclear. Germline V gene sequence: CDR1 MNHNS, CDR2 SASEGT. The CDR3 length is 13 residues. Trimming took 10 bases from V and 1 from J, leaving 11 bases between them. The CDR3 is CATWTSSGNTIYF. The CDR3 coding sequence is TGTGCCACCTGGACGTCTTCTGGAAACACCATATATTTT.

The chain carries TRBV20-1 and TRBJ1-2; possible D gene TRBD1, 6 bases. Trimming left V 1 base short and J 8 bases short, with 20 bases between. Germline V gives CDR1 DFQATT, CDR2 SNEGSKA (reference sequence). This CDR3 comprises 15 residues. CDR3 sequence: CSARVRSGESSGYTF. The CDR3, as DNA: TGCAGTGCTAGAGTCAGATCAGGGGAATCGTCCGGCTACACCTTC.

CDR3 sequence: CASSLGQDGQPQHF. CDR3 in DNA: TGTGCCAGCAGTTTAGGGCAGGACGGGCAGCCCCAGCATTTT. The chain employs TRBV27 and TRBJ1-5; D is unresolved. With 2 bases removed from V and 7 bases from J, the gap between germline ends came to 12 bases. CDR1 MNHEY and CDR2 SMNVEV come from the germline V gene (reference sequence). The CDR3 totals 14 residues.

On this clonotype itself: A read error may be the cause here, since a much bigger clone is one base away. The CDR3 DNA reads as TGTGCCACCGATACTCGTGGAAGCTCCTACGAGCAGTACTTC. This gives the protein CATDTRGSSYEQYF. This sequence joins TRBV6-1 and TRBJ2-7; no firm D call. This CDR3 has 14 amino acids. Germline V CDR1 and CDR2: MNHNS, SASEGT. V gave up 10 bases and J gave up 0 bases, with 16 bases separating them.

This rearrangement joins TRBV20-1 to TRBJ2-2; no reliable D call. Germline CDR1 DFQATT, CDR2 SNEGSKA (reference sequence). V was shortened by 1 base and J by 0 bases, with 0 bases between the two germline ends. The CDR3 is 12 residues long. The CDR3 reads CSARANTGELFF. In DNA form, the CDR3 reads TGCAGTGCTAGAGCGAACACCGGGGAGCTGTTTTTT.

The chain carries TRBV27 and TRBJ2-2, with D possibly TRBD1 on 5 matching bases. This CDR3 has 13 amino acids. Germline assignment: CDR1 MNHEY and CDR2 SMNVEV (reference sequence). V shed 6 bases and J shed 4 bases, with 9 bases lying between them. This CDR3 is CASSPTVTGELFF. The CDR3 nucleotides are TGTGCCAGCAGCCCGACAGTCACCGGGGAGCTGTTTTTT.

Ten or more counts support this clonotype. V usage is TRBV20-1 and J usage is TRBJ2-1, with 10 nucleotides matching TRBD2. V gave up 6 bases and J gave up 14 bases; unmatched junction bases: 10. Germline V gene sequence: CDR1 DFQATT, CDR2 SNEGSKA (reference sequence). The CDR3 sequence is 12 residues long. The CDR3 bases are TGCAGTGCACATGAACTTAGCGGGAGGAAGTTCTTC. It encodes CSAHELSGRKFF.

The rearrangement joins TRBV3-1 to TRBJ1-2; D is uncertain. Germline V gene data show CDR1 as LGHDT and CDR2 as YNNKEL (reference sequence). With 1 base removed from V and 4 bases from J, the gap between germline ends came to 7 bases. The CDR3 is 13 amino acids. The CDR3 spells CASSQGRGYGYTF. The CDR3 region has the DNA TGTGCCAGCAGCCAAGGACGGGGCTATGGCTACACCTTC. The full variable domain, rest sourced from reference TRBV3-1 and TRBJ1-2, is DTAVSQTPKYLVTQMGNDKSIKCEQNLGHDTMYWYKQDSKKFLKIMFSYNNKELIINETVPNRFSPKSPDKAHLNLHINSLELGDSAVYFCASSQGRGYGYTFGSGTRLTVV.

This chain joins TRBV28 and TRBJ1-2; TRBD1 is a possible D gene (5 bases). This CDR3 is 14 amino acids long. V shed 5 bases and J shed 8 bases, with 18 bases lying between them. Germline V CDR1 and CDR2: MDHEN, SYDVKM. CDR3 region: CASSAGNLPGGYTF. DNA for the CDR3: TGTGCCAGCAGTGCAGGGAACCTACCGGGGGGCTACACCTTC.

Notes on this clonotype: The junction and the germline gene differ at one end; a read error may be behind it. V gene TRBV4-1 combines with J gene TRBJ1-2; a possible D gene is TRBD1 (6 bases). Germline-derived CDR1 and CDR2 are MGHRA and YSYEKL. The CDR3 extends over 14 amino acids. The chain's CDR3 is CASSLDPHGGRQTF. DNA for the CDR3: TGTGCCAGCAGCCTAGACCCGCACGGGGGGCGGCAGACCTTC.

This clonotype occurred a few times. This CDR3 reads CSARWGAFNQPQHF. Here the CDR3 DNA reads TGCAGTGCTAGATGGGGGGCTTTCAATCAGCCCCAGCATTTT. This rearrangement joins TRBV20-1 to TRBJ1-5; tentatively, D is TRBD1 (6 bases). CDR1 is DFQATT and CDR2 is SNEGSKA in the germline V gene (reference sequence). Trimming left V 2 bases short and J 3 bases short, with 11 bases between. The CDR3 runs 14 residues.

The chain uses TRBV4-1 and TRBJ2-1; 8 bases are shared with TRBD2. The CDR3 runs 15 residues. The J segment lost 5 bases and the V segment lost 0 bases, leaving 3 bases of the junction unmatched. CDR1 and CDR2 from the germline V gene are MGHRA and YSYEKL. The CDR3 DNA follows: TGCGCCAGCAGCCAAGAACTAGCGGCCGACAATGAGCAGTTCTTC. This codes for CASSQELAADNEQFF.

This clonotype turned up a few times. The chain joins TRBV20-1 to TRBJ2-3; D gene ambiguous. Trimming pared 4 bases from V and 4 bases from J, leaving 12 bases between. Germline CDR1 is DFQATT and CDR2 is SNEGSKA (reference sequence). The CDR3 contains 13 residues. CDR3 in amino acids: CSATALGPDTQYF. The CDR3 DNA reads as TGCAGTGCTACCGCGCTTGGGCCAGATACGCAGTATTTT.

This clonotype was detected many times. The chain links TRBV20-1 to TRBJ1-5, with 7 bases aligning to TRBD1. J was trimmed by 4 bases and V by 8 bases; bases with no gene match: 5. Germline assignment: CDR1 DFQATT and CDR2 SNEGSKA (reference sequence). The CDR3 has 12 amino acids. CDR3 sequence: CSPGQANQPQHF. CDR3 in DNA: TGCAGTCCCGGACAGGCAAATCAGCCCCAGCATTTT.

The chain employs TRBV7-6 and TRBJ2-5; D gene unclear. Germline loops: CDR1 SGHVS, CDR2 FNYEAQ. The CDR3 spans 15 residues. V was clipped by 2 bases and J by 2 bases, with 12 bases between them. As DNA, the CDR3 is TGTGCCAGCAGCTTATCTCCTGACCGGCAAGAGACCCAGTACTTC. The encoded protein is CASSLSPDRQETQYF.

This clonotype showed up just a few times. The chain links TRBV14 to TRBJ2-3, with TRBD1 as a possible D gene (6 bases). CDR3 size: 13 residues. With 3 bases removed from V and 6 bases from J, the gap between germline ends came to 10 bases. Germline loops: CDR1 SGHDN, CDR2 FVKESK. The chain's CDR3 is CASSQAGADTQYF. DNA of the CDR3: TGTGCCAGCAGCCAGGCAGGGGCGGATACGCAGTATTTT.

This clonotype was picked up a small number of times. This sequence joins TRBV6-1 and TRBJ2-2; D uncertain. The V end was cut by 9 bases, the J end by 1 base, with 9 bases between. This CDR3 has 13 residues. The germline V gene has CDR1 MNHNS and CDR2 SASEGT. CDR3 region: CASQARNTGELFF. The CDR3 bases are TGTGCCAGTCAGGCAAGGAACACCGGGGAGCTGTTTTTT.

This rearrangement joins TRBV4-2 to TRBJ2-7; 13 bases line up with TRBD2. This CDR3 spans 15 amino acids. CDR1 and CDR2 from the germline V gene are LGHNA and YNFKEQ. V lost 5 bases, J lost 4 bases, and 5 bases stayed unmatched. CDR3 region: CASSRLAGGKYEQYF. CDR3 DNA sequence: TGTGCCAGCAGCAGACTAGCGGGGGGCAAATACGAGCAGTACTTC.